These 9 T cell receptor beta chains were sequenced from one sample in a study of blood T cell repertoires in COVID-19 (dated by TCRdb to about 2020). Libraries were prepared through the immunoSEQ multiplex PCR assay. The table comes from immuneACCESS by way of TCRdb, which keeps in-frame sequences with V and J called. Part of the clones is missing from these tables; in studies checked, under half for an unresolved V gene and the rest for unknown reasons. This sample holds 250,000 or so clones; roughly 90% were observed only once. Roughly 2.6% of the sample is held by the ten biggest clonotypes. Sequences were obtained from PBMCs or T cells enriched from blood (not recorded which). The receptors were sampled from a woman aged 25 to 39 with acute COVID-19.

This chain uses TRBV9 with TRBJ1-2, with D possibly being TRBD1 (6 bases). The V end lost 4 bases, the J end lost 2 bases, and 12 bases lay between the germline ends. This CDR3 has 14 residues. The germline gives CDR1 SGDLS, CDR2 YYNGEE. The CDR3: CASSPSQGNYGYTF. The CDR3 bases are TGTGCCAGCAGCCCTTCACAGGGCAACTATGGCTACACCTTC.

The chain employs TRBV6-1 and TRBJ2-6, with D perhaps matching TRBD1 (5 bases). The CDR3 runs 16 residues. V lost 4 bases and J 0 bases, leaving 10 bases between the germline ends. CDR1 and CDR2 (germline): MNHNS, SASEGT. CDR3 DNA: TGTGCCAGCAGTGCGGACACGGACTCTGGGGCCAACGTCCTGACTTTC. It specifies CASSADTDSGANVLTF.

This chain links TRBV9 with TRBJ1-3, with D tentatively TRBD1 (5 bases). Germline CDR1 and CDR2: SGDLS and YYNGEE. The CDR3 has 13 amino acids. The V end lost 7 bases, the J end lost 2 bases, and 10 bases lay between the germline ends. The CDR3 region is CASGAGTGNTIYF. CDR3 nucleotide sequence: TGTGCCAGCGGGGCGGGAACTGGAAACACCATATATTTT.

This chain links TRBV7-9 with TRBJ1-4; 9 bases align to TRBD1. CDR3 length: 14 amino acids. V trimming: 4 bases; J trimming: 6 bases; junction bases outside the gene matches: 3. CDR1 is SEHNR, CDR2 FQNEAQ, per germline (reference sequence). The CDR3 region is CASSSRDRDEKLFF. CDR3 nucleotide sequence: TGTGCCAGCAGCTCCCGGGACAGGGATGAAAAACTGTTTTTT.

V gene TRBV5-1 combines with J gene TRBJ2-1; 8 bases are shared with TRBD1. Germline V gene lookup returns CDR1 SGHRS and CDR2 YFSETQ. This CDR3 is built from 18 residues. The junction had 17 bases not matched to a gene; V was cut back by 1 base and J by 8 bases. The CDR3 protein is CASSLSFYADRAADEQFF. CDR3 in DNA: TGCGCCAGCAGCTTGAGTTTTTATGCGGACAGGGCGGCGGATGAGCAGTTCTTC.

The chain couples TRBV5-6 to TRBJ1-2; tentative D call: TRBD1 (5 bases). CDR1 SGHDT and CDR2 YYEEEE come from the germline V gene. V was cut by 4 bases and J by 5 bases, with 9 bases left in between. The CDR3 totals 12 residues. As DNA, the CDR3 is TGTGCCAGCAGCGTGGGGCGGTATGGCTACACCTTC. It codes for CASSVGRYGYTF.

The chain recombines TRBV25-1 with TRBJ1-5; TRBD1 is a possible D gene (5 bases). Germline assignment: CDR1 MGHDK and CDR2 SYGVNS. The CDR3 contains 14 residues. V was cut by 4 bases and J by 4 bases, with 11 bases left in between. The CDR3 region has the DNA TGTGCCAGCAGTGGAACAGGTTCGAATCAGCCCCAGCATTTT. Protein: CASSGTGSNQPQHF.

The chain recombines TRBV9 with TRBJ1-6; 7 nucleotides align to TRBD1. The CDR3 runs to 17 residues. Losses at the gene ends were 3 bases for V and 4 bases for J; bases not matched to a gene: 10. Germline V gives CDR1 SGDLS, CDR2 YYNGEE. Here the CDR3 reads CASSARDSLPYNSPLHF. CDR3 coding DNA: TGTGCCAGCAGCGCTCGGGACAGTCTTCCTTATAATTCACCCCTCCACTTT.

This chain connects TRBV30 to TRBJ2-6; D not certain. Germline loops: CDR1 GTSNPN, CDR2 SVGIG (reference sequence). V was trimmed by 0 bases and J by 2 bases, leaving 5 bases between them. The CDR3 spans 14 residues. In DNA form, the CDR3 reads TGTGCCTGGAGTGTGGCAGCTGGGGCCAACGTCCTGACTTTC. Residues: CAWSVAAGANVLTF.